These 25 T cell receptor beta chains originate from one sample sequenced in a study of response to subunit inactivated influenza vaccine. MiXCR was run by TCRdb on the RT-PCR reads, yielding one entry per CDR3 protein. The sample yields hundreds of thousands of distinct CDR3 sequences, 14% seen once. The source was PBMCs from blood, collected 14 to 15 days before vaccination. These TCRs come from a man over 45 who received an inactivated influenza vaccine.

In its sample, this clonotype was seen a few times. The rearrangement uses TRBV10-3 and TRBJ2-5; D may be TRBD1 (5 bases). Trimming removed 0 bases from V and 2 bases from J, with 10 bases in between. The V gene's germline CDR1 is ENHRY and CDR2 SYGVKD. CDR3 length equals 15 residues. The DNA of the CDR3 is TGTGCCATCAGTGAGTCGGGGCAGGGACAAGAGACCCAGTACTTC. As protein: CAISESGQGQETQYF.

The chain has TRBV6-1 and TRBJ2-7, with 10 bases lining up with TRBD2. The CDR3 spans 17 residues. The J segment lost 2 bases and the V segment lost 7 bases, leaving 14 bases of the junction unmatched. The germline V gene has CDR1 MNHNS and CDR2 SASEGT. This CDR3 is CASNLLAGVPQTYEQYF. In DNA form, the CDR3 reads TGTGCCAGCAATCTCCTAGCGGGAGTCCCCCAGACCTACGAGCAGTACTTC.

This clonotype appeared a few times. The J gene is TRBJ1-4, the V gene TRBV12-3 or TRBV12-4, with D hard to call. There are 15 residues in the CDR3. The germline V and J ends were trimmed by 3 bases and 8 bases, with 16 bases remaining between them. In nucleotides, the CDR3 is TGTGCCAGCAGTTTTGCTCGGCGGCCTGGCGAAAAACTGTTTTTT. Translating gives CASSFARRPGEKLFF.

This clonotype appeared a few times. The chain employs TRBV29-1 and TRBJ2-4; D gene uncertain. The CDR3 has 12 amino acids. The V gene's germline CDR1 is SQVTM and CDR2 ANQGSEA. V was shortened by 2 bases and J by 7 bases, with 9 bases between the two germline ends. CDR3 in DNA: TGCAGCGTTGAATTAGGCGGTAACATTCAGTACTTC. This translates into CSVELGGNIQYF. The full variable domain, completed using reference TRBV29-1 and TRBJ2-4, is SAVISQKPSRDICQRGTSLTIQCQVDSQVTMMFWYRQQPGQSLTLIATANQGSEATYESGFVIDKFPISRPNLTFSTLTVSNMSPEDSSIYLCSVELGGNIQYFGAGTRLSVL.

This clonotype was counted many times. The chain is built from TRBV12-3 or TRBV12-4 and TRBJ2-1, with D perhaps TRBD1 or TRBD2 (5 bases each). Trimming left V 5 bases short and J 15 bases short, with 29 bases between. The CDR3 is 16 residues long. The CDR3 DNA sequence: TGTGCCAGCAGTAACCCCCTGGCTGTAGGGGACGGTGTAAGGTTCTTC. Protein sequence: CASSNPLAVGDGVRFF.

This clonotype was recorded at least ten times. The CDR3 here is CASSLGLLTVDTQYF. CDR3 nucleotide sequence: TGTGCCAGCAGCTTAGGGTTACTGACCGTAGATACGCAGTATTTT. J is TRBJ2-3 and V is TRBV11-2; no definite D call. Germline V CDR1 and CDR2: SGHAT, FQNNGV. V was pared by 1 base and J by 5 bases, with 13 bases between. This CDR3 comprises 15 residues. Full variable domain (missing parts from reference TRBV11-2 and TRBJ2-3): EAGVAQSPRYKIIEKRQSVAFWCNPISGHATLYWYQQILGQGPKLLIQFQNNGVVDDSQLPKDRFSAERLKGVDSTLKIQPAKLEDSAVYLCASSLGLLTVDTQYFGPGTRLTVL.

This clonotype was seen a handful of times. The chain couples TRBV5-1 to TRBJ2-7; D not resolved. This CDR3 contains 14 residues. Germline V CDR1 and CDR2: SGHRS, YFSETQ. Trimming removed 0 bases from V and 3 bases from J, with 10 bases in between. The CDR3 reads CASSLVQERYEQYF. CDR3 sequence (DNA): TGCGCCAGCAGCTTGGTTCAGGAACGCTACGAGCAGTACTTC.

J is TRBJ2-7 and V is TRBV5-4, with TRBD1 matching 8 bases. CDR3 size: 16 residues. J was trimmed by 3 bases and V by 1 base; bases with no gene match: 9. Germline V gene lookup returns CDR1 SGHNT and CDR2 YYREEE (reference sequence). For the CDR3, the DNA is TGTGCCAGCAGCTTGCCCGTCGGGACAGGTGTCTACGAGCAGTACTTC. It specifies CASSLPVGTGVYEQYF.

This clonotype was detected only a few times. This chain's CDR3 is CASSEGLARYNEQFF. The DNA of the CDR3 is TGTGCCAGCAGTGAAGGGCTAGCGCGGTACAATGAGCAGTTCTTC. The chain joins TRBV2 to TRBJ2-1; TRBD2 is a possible D gene (6 bases). This CDR3 contains 15 residues. The germline CDR1 and CDR2 sequences are SNHLY and FYNNEI. Trimming took 1 base from V and 4 from J, leaving 11 bases between them.

This clonotype was detected only a few times. The chain employs TRBV6-2 or TRBV6-3 and TRBJ2-2; TRBD2 matches at 7 bases. The CDR3 runs to 16 residues. The V gene's germline CDR1 is MNHEY and CDR2 SVGEGT. V lost 3 bases and J lost 1; bases outside the gene matches: 5. CDR3 amino acids: CASSYVLAENTGELFF. CDR3 bases: TGTGCCAGCAGTTATGTGCTAGCGGAGAACACCGGGGAGCTGTTTTTT.

This clonotype was found many times. The genes are TRBV15 and TRBJ2-6; no reliable D call. The CDR3 runs 15 residues. CDR1 and CDR2 (germline): LNHNV, YYDKDF (reference sequence). V lost 1 base to trimming and J lost 2 bases, with 6 bases between them. The chain's CDR3 is CATSRASPGANVLTF. CDR3 in DNA: TGTGCCACCAGCAGAGCATCCCCTGGGGCCAACGTCCTGACTTTC.

This clonotype came up a few times. This chain links TRBV5-1 with TRBJ2-6, with a tentative D call TRBD1 (6 bases). Germline V gene data show CDR1 as SGHRS and CDR2 as YFSETQ. The CDR3 has 17 amino acids. V was trimmed by 0 bases and J by 0 bases, leaving 10 bases between them. CDR3 in amino acids: CASSLGQAFSGANVLTF. The CDR3 DNA reads as TGCGCCAGCAGCTTGGGACAGGCTTTCTCTGGGGCCAACGTCCTGACTTTC.

V usage is TRBV6-1 and J usage is TRBJ2-5; TRBD1 is a possible D gene (5 bases). CDR1 MNHNS and CDR2 SASEGT come from the germline V gene. This CDR3 spans 15 amino acids. V shed 6 bases and J shed 5 bases, with 19 bases lying between them. For the CDR3, the DNA is TGTGCCAGCAGCCTGGATAGGGGCTTATGGGAGACCCAGTACTTC. Amino acid sequence: CASSLDRGLWETQYF.

This clonotype was observed a few times. The genes are TRBV7-2 and TRBJ2-7; 9 nucleotides line up with TRBD1. Germline lookup yields CDR1 SGHTA and CDR2 FQGNSA. The CDR3 loop spans 14 amino acids. After removal of 5 bases from V and 2 bases from J, the junction contained 4 bases not matched to a gene. This chain's CDR3 is CASSRGTGPYEQYF. Here the CDR3 DNA reads TGTGCCAGCAGCAGGGGGACAGGGCCCTACGAGCAGTACTTC.

The chain uses TRBV20-1 and TRBJ2-1, with TRBD2 as a possible D gene (6 bases). The V end was cut by 2 bases, the J end by 7 bases, with 15 bases between. From germline, CDR1 is DFQATT and CDR2 SNEGSKA (reference sequence). The CDR3 is 14 amino acids. The CDR3 here is CSARIGSAGNEQFF. As DNA, the CDR3 is TGCAGTGCTAGAATCGGGAGCGCAGGAAATGAGCAGTTCTTC.

This clonotype occurred a few times. The chain carries TRBV12-3 or TRBV12-4 and TRBJ2-3; D not certain. Trimming took 1 base from V and 1 from J, leaving 12 bases between them. The CDR3 spans 16 residues. The CDR3 nucleotides read TGTGCCAGCAGTTTAGGCCCTCAGTATGGCACAGATACGCAGTATTTT. Its protein is CASSLGPQYGTDTQYF.

This clonotype was observed a handful of times. This chain connects TRBV7-9 to TRBJ2-3; TRBD1 or TRBD2 may be the D gene (6 bases each). Germline V gene lookup returns CDR1 SEHNR and CDR2 FQNEAQ (reference sequence). This CDR3 contains 16 residues. Deletions cut 6 bases from V and 3 bases from J, with 19 bases between. Here the CDR3 DNA reads TGTGCCAGCAGACGGACGAGGGGGGCCGGGACAGATACGCAGTATTTT. It specifies CASRRTRGAGTDTQYF.

This clonotype showed up just a few times. The V and J genes are TRBV4-1 and TRBJ2-7, with D tentatively TRBD1 or TRBD2 (5 bases each). The CDR3 spans 15 residues. Trimming stripped 0 bases from V and 3 bases from J, with 12 bases between. Germline lookup yields CDR1 MGHRA and CDR2 YSYEKL. The DNA of the CDR3 is TGCGCCAGCAGCCAAGAGTCGCCGGGGCACTACGAGCAGTACTTC. This encodes CASSQESPGHYEQYF.

V usage is TRBV25-1 and J usage is TRBJ1-1; TRBD1 agrees at 8 bases. The CDR3 contains 14 residues. V gave up 7 bases and J gave up 6 bases; unmatched junction bases: 10. Germline V lookup: CDR1 MGHDK, CDR2 SYGVNS. Here the CDR3 DNA reads TGTGCCAGCACCCCTCGGACAGGGAATTCTGAAGCTTTCTTT. This codes for CASTPRTGNSEAFF.

This clonotype has more than one count but fewer than ten. The J gene is TRBJ2-4, the V gene TRBV2, with 9 positions matching TRBD1. The CDR3 has 16 residues. CDR1 is SNHLY, CDR2 FYNNEI, per germline. After removal of 7 bases from V and 2 bases from J, the junction contained 9 bases not matched to a gene. The CDR3 sequence is CASNSDRGRTKNIQYF. The DNA of the CDR3 is TGTGCCAGCAATTCGGACAGGGGCCGAACCAAAAACATTCAGTACTTC.

This clonotype has ten or more counts. This chain links TRBV12-3 or TRBV12-4 with TRBJ1-5; D not certain. V shed 5 bases and J shed 3 bases, with 20 bases lying between them. The CDR3 is 17 amino acids. The CDR3 sequence is CASSHEIGAEYNQPQHF. In DNA form, the CDR3 reads TGTGCCAGCAGTCATGAAATAGGAGCGGAGTACAATCAGCCCCAGCATTTT.

This clonotype was picked up a small number of times. The chain recombines TRBV12-3 or TRBV12-4 with TRBJ2-3; 8 bases line up with TRBD1. J was trimmed by 4 bases and V by 5 bases; bases with no gene match: 8. The CDR3 length is 15 residues. The CDR3 region has the DNA TGTGCCAGCAGTCCCGGGACAGGTTTTGCAGATACGCAGTATTTT. Protein product: CASSPGTGFADTQYF.

This clonotype was seen only a few times. The rearrangement joins TRBV5-1 to TRBJ1-2, with a tentative D call TRBD1 (5 bases). CDR3 size: 16 residues. Germline V CDR1 and CDR2: SGHRS, YFSETQ. Deletions cut 0 bases from V and 8 bases from J, with 20 bases between. CDR3 protein: CASSLGPGSRTGGYTF. CDR3 DNA: TGCGCCAGCAGCTTGGGACCAGGGTCCCGGACGGGGGGCTACACCTTC.

Remarks on this clonotype: The junction departs from germline at one end; a sequencing error may be responsible. This chain joins TRBV3-1 and TRBJ2-7, with 8 bases fitting TRBD1. Per germline, CDR1 LGHDT and CDR2 YNNKEL (reference sequence). CDR3 length equals 14 residues. The CDR3 protein is CASSQVRTGREKYF. In DNA form, the CDR3 reads TGTGCCAGCAGCCAGGTCCGGACAGGGCGCGAGAAGTACTTC.

The sample holds a few counts of this clonotype. The chain carries TRBV24-1 and TRBJ2-1; 11 bases match TRBD2. The CDR3 loop spans 20 amino acids. V dropped 2 bases and J dropped 0; count of bases not matched to a gene: 11. Germline CDR1 reads KGHDR; CDR2 reads SFDVKD. Written as DNA, the CDR3 is TGTGCCACCAGTGATTCCCTTAACCGACTAGCGGGACCCTCCTACAATGAGCAGTTCTTC. This encodes CATSDSLNRLAGPSYNEQFF.